The next 7 T cell receptor beta chains were all read from a single sample in a study of beta chain features in type 1 diabetes. Study observations and caveats: TCRB CDR3s were moderately but significantly shorter in Type 1 diabetes patients in all four CD4+ subsets.

Their specific antigens are unknown. cDNA synthesis used the whole RNA isolate, giving expressed TCRB sequences. Only in-frame clones appear in the TCRdb table, and some are missing; sequencing was by immunoSEQ multiplex PCR. The repertoire holds about 640,000 clones, with roughly an eighth as singletons. The sequenced material came from naive CD4+ T cells from blood. These receptors originate from a man younger than 45 with type 1 diabetes.

The V call is TRBV28, the J call TRBJ2-7; unclear D gene. CDR1 is MDHEN and CDR2 is SYDVKM in the germline V gene. Trimming removed 3 bases from V and 12 bases from J, with 15 bases in between. The CDR3 runs to 12 residues. The CDR3 reads CASSFLESVWYF. The CDR3 DNA sequence: TGTGCCAGCAGTTTCCTGGAGTCCGTGTGGTACTTC.

This sequence joins TRBV2 and TRBJ1-4; 8 bases match TRBD1. Germline loops: CDR1 SNHLY, CDR2 FYNNEI. With 2 bases clipped from V and 8 bases from J, the junction kept 4 bases outside the gene matches. CDR3 length equals 14 residues. The CDR3 sequence is CASSEQGAQEKLFF. In DNA form, the CDR3 reads TGTGCCAGCAGTGAACAGGGGGCGCAGGAAAAACTGTTTTTT.

The chain joins TRBV7-8 to TRBJ1-4; D is ambiguous. Germline V gives CDR1 SGHVS, CDR2 FQNEAQ. This CDR3 is built from 15 residues. V lost 0 bases and J lost 6, with 11 bases in between. The CDR3 nucleotides read TGTGCCAGCAGCTTAGCCGGTACCCTAGATGAAAAACTGTTTTTT. Translated: CASSLAGTLDEKLFF.

The V and J genes are TRBV19 and TRBJ1-5, with TRBD1 identical over 7 bases. Germline values: CDR1 LNHDA, CDR2 SQIVND (reference sequence). The CDR3 loop spans 13 amino acids. V lost 6 bases, J lost 7 bases, and 6 bases stayed unmatched. CDR3 sequence (DNA): TGTGCCAGTAGCAATGACAGGGAGCAGCCCCAGCATTTT. Translating gives CASSNDREQPQHF.

In its sample, this clone was seen a few times. The genes are TRBV5-1 and TRBJ2-1; 16 bases align to TRBD2. Germline CDR1 and CDR2: SGHRS and YFSETQ. CDR3 size: 16 residues. After removal of 3 bases from V and 7 bases from J, the junction contained 4 bases not matched to a gene. The CDR3 sequence is CASSSPGLAGGNEQFF. The CDR3 DNA reads TGCGCCAGCAGCTCCCCGGGACTAGCGGGGGGGAATGAGCAGTTCTTC.

The gene calls are TRBV29-1 and TRBJ2-1, with TRBD2 matching over 7 bases. The V gene end was trimmed by 7 bases and the J gene end by 3 bases; junction bases not matched to a gene: 15. The germline CDR1 and CDR2 sequences are SQVTM and ANQGSEA. This CDR3 has 16 amino acids. The CDR3 DNA is TGCAGCGCCGCGCCTAGGGCGGGGGAGGGCTACAATGAGCAGTTCTTC. This codes for CSAAPRAGEGYNEQFF.

This clone appeared a few times. CDR3 DNA: TGTGCCAGCAGCTTAGGTGCGGGGGGGTGGCATGAGCAGTTCTTC. It translates to CASSLGAGGWHEQFF. The chain combines TRBV11-2 with TRBJ2-1; 9 nucleotides line up with TRBD2. This CDR3 is built from 15 residues. Trimming took 1 base from V and 8 from J; bases not matched to a gene: 6. CDR1 and CDR2 from the germline V gene are SGHAT and FQNNGV.